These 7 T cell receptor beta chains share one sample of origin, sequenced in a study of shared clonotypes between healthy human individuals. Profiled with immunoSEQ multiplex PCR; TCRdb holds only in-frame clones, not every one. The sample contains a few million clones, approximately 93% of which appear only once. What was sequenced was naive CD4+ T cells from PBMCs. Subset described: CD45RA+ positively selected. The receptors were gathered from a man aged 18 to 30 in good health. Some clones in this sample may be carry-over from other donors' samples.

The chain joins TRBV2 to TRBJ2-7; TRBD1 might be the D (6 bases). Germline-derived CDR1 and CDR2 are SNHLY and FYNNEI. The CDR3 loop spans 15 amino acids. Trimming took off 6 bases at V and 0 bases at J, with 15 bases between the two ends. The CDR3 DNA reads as TGTGCCAGCAGGGATCGACAGGCTAGCTCCTACGAGCAGTACTTC. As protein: CASRDRQASSYEQYF.

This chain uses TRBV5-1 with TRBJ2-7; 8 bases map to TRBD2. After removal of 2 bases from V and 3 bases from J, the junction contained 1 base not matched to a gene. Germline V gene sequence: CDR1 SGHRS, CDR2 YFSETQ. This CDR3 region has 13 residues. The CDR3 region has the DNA TGCGCCAGCAGCTTCGGGGGGGACTACGAGCAGTACTTC. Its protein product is CASSFGGDYEQYF.

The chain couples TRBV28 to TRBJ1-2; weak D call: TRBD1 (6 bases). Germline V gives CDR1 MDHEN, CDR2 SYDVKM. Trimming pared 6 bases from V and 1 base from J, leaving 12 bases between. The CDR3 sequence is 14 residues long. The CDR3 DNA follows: TGTGCCAGCAGAGTAGGGGGAGGTAACTATGGCTACACCTTC. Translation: CASRVGGGNYGYTF.

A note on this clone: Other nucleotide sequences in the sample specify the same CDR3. The CDR3 bases are TGCAGTGCTAGCAGGGTCGAGCAGTACTTC. It translates to CSASRVEQYF. V usage is TRBV20-1 and J usage is TRBJ2-7; tentative D call: TRBD1 (5 bases). Trimming pared 3 bases from V and 6 bases from J, leaving 6 bases between. CDR1 and CDR2 from the germline V gene are DFQATT and SNEGSKA (reference sequence). The CDR3 has 10 amino acids.

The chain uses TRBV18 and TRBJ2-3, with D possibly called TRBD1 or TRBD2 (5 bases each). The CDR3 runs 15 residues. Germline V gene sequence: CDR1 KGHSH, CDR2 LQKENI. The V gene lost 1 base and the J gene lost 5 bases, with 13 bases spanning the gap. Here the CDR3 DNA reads TGTGCCAGCTCACCACGGCGACAGAGCGGAGATACGCAGTATTTT. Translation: CASSPRRQSGDTQYF.

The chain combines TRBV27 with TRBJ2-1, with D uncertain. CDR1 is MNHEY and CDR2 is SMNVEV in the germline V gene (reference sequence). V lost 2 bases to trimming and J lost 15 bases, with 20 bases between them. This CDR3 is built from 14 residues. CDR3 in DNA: TGTGCCAGCAGTTTAGCTGGTGATCCCAAGGAGTGGTTCTTC. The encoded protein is CASSLAGDPKEWFF.

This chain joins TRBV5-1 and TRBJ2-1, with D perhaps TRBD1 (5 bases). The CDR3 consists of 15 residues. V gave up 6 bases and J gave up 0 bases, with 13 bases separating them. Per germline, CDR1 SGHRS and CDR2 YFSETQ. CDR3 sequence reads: CASTSQGSSYNEQFF. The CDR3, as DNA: TGCGCCAGCACCTCCCAGGGTAGCTCCTACAATGAGCAGTTCTTC.